This is a list of T cell receptor beta chains from one sample in a study of blood T cell repertoires in COVID-19. Repertoires were generated with immunoSEQ multiplex PCR, while TCRdb's copy carries only in-frame clones and drops some. Of roughly 120,000 clones in the sample, approximately 84% are singletons; the top ten hold less than 9%. Sequencing input: peripheral blood. The receptors stem from a man aged 65 to 79 with active or convalescent COVID-19. CDR3s include the opening cysteine and the closing phenylalanine or tryptophan. Fields, in order: J gene, clone size, V gene, D gene, CDR3 protein, CDR3 DNA. A D gene is named only where the DNA matches it firmly. A row's size may be missing; if present it is once, few, many or a size class.

TRBJ1-1 . TRBV9 TRBD1 CASSVDGQGDTEAFF TGTGCCAGCAGCGTAGACGGACAGGGGGACACTGAAGCTTTCTTT
TRBJ1-1 once TRBV18 . CASSPYTGNTEAFF TGTGCCAGCTCACCATACACAGGGAACACTGAAGCTTTCTTT
TRBJ2-2 once TRBV11-3 TRBD2 CASSSSGANTGELFF TGTGCCAGCAGCTCTAGCGGTGCTAACACCGGGGAGCTGTTTTTT
TRBJ2-1 . TRBV11-3 . CASSLSSSNEQFF TGTGCCAGCAGCTTAAGTAGCTCTAATGAGCAGTTCTTC
TRBJ1-1 . TRBV20-1 TRBD1 CSASRGTGSFRGTEAFF TGCAGTGCTAGTCGGGGGACAGGCAGCTTTCGGGGGACTGAAGCTTTCTTT
TRBJ1-1 many TRBV28 . CASSKGGVNTEAFF TGTGCCAGCAGCAAAGGGGGGGTGAACACTGAAGCTTTCTTT
TRBJ1-5 . TRBV7-6 TRBD1 CASSLSTGGNQPQHF TGTGCCAGCAGCTTAAGTACAGGGGGGAATCAGCCCCAGCATTTT
TRBJ2-2 . TRBV5-1 . CASSLTGSGNTGELFF TGCGCCAGCAGCCTGACCGGGAGCGGCAACACCGGGGAGCTGTTTTTT
TRBJ1-2 . TRBV29-1 TRBD1 CSVEIGQAGGGYTF TGCAGCGTTGAAATAGGACAGGCCGGAGGAGGCTACACCTTC
TRBJ2-1 . TRBV5-1 TRBD2 CASSPGAGGDEQFF TGCGCCAGCAGCCCGGGTGCGGGGGGCGATGAGCAGTTCTTC
TRBJ2-7 . TRBV18 TRBD1 CASSPGTESYEQYF TGTGCCAGCTCCCCCGGGACAGAATCCTACGAGCAGTACTTC
TRBJ2-7 many TRBV2 . CASSEEPGLRASYEQYF TGTGCCAGCAGTGAAGAGCCAGGGCTACGAGCTTCCTACGAGCAGTACTTC
TRBJ1-5 . TRBV6-5 TRBD1 CASVDRGIQPQHF TGTGCCAGCGTCGACAGGGGGATTCAGCCCCAGCATTTT
TRBJ2-6 once TRBV9 . CASSARPTRTGANVLTF TGTGCCAGCAGCGCCCGGCCAACTAGGACTGGGGCCAACGTCCTGACTTTC
TRBJ2-7 . TRBV7-9 . CASSLAAAASYEQYF TGTGCCAGCAGCTTAGCGGCGGCCGCCTCCTACGAGCAGTACTTC
TRBJ1-1 . TRBV9 TRBD1 CASSPSGTGVNTEAFF TGTGCCAGCAGCCCCAGCGGGACAGGAGTGAACACTGAAGCTTTCTTT
TRBJ2-5 . TRBV9 TRBD2 CASSVSPAGGRGETQYF TGTGCCAGCAGCGTTAGTCCGGCGGGGGGGCGAGGAGAGACCCAGTACTTC
TRBJ1-2 many TRBV7-2 . CASSLGVGGYTF TGTGCCAGCAGCTTAGGAGTTGGTGGCTACACCTTC
TRBJ2-3 . TRBV6-5 TRBD2 CASEWRGVSDTQYF TGTGCCAGCGAATGGCGGGGGGTGTCAGATACGCAGTATTTT
TRBJ1-6 . TRBV19 . CASSIMSLQGRSPLHF TGTGCCAGTAGTATTATGTCGCTGCAGGGGCGGTCACCCCTCCACTTT
TRBJ1-5 . TRBV6-5 TRBD1 CASSSQGDPPQPQHF TGTGCCAGCAGTTCCCAGGGGGACCCCCCTCAGCCCCAGCATTTT
TRBJ2-4 once TRBV18 . CASSPFQRVGGENIQYF TGTGCCAGCTCACCATTTCAGCGGGTGGGTGGCGAAAACATTCAGTACTTC
TRBJ2-1 once TRBV7-2 . CASSSLAHEQFF TGTGCCAGCAGCTCCTTAGCGCATGAGCAGTTCTTC
TRBJ1-2 . TRBV27 . CASSTPTGNGYTF TGTGCCAGCAGTACCCCGACGGGGAACGGCTACACCTTC
TRBJ1-2 . TRBV19 . CASSTSGQGYGYTF TGTGCCAGTAGCACGTCGGGACAAGGGTATGGCTACACCTTC
TRBJ1-2 . TRBV24-1 TRBD1 CATSDLGQGSSGYTF TGTGCCACCAGTGATTTGGGACAGGGGTCTTCTGGCTACACCTTC